Included here is one T cell receptor beta chain sequence, with context. The antigen remains unidentified. This sample is part of a study of CD8 T cells in ankylosing spondylitis. Study observations and caveats: Clones linked to the disease showed a CD8+ phenotype. They occurred at relatively low frequencies in peripheral blood. There was reportedly significant enrichment of clones that were disease-linked in matched ankylosing spondylitis synovial fluid. Several of the motif variants were reported before in synovial fluid and blood from reactive arthritis. Seemingly distinctive of ankylosing spondylitis blood was a TCR beta motif formed by eight highly homologous variants.

Molecular-barcoded quantitative 5'-RACE produced these TCR beta libraries. TCRdb itself ran the 5' RACE reads through MiXCR, one entry per CDR3 protein. The sample includes around 91,000 distinct CDR3 sequences, about 8.1% of them seen just once. Germline CDR1 and CDR2: SEHNR and FQNEAQ (reference sequence). CDR3 length equals 15 residues. Losses at the gene ends were 5 bases for V and 2 bases for J; bases not matched to a gene: 6. The chain recombines TRBV7-9 with TRBJ2-7; TRBD1 matches at 10 bases. The TCR originated in a male donor with ankylosing spondylitis. What was sequenced was blood, either unsorted or a sorted T cell fraction (not recorded which). The CDR3 loop reads CASSPGTGATYEQYF. CDR3 coding DNA: TGTGCCAGCAGCCCCGGGACAGGGGCAACCTACGAGCAGTACTTC.